A selection of T cell receptor beta chains follows, all from one sample in a study of cytomegalovirus exposure and HLA in healthy donors. Clones were read by immunoSEQ multiplex PCR, and TCRdb kept only the in-frame ones, dropping some. The table has around 190,000 clones, 75% to 80% seen once. Sequences were obtained from PBMCs. These TCRs come from a female donor in good health and CMV-seronegative. Each CDR3 is given with its conserved first and last residue. D genes are given only for firm matches. Size tells how often a clone was seen (once, few, many) or the class of an expanded clone, and some rows leave it out.

>TRBD1|TRBJ1-1|TRBV27|few
CASNPVGGPVNTEAFF
TGTGCCAGCAACCCCGTAGGGGGCCCAGTGAACACTGAAGCTTTCTTT
>.|TRBJ1-1|TRBV30|.
CAWTPVGGREAFF
TGTGCCTGGACGCCCGTGGGAGGACGAGAAGCTTTCTTT
>TRBD2|TRBJ2-1|TRBV28|.
CASSLTSGPYNEQFF
TGTGCCAGCAGTTTAACTAGCGGGCCTTACAATGAGCAGTTCTTC
>TRBD2|TRBJ2-1|TRBV29-1|.
CSVEARLAGLYNEQFF
TGCAGCGTTGAAGCGCGACTAGCGGGTCTATACAATGAGCAGTTCTTC
>.|TRBJ2-5|TRBV5-1|.
CASRGVQETQYF
TGCGCCAGCAGAGGAGTTCAAGAGACCCAGTACTTC
>TRBD1|TRBJ2-1|TRBV11-2|.
CASSVVGQVYNEQFF
TGTGCCAGCAGCGTTGTGGGACAGGTTTACAATGAGCAGTTCTTC
>.|TRBJ2-1|TRBV11-3|.
CASSLRTSSYNEQFF
TGTGCCAGCAGCTTACGAACTAGCTCCTACAATGAGCAGTTCTTC
>.|TRBJ2-3|TRBV7-3|.
CASSGSYTDTQYF
TGTGCCAGCTCCGGGTCATACACAGATACGCAGTATTTT
>TRBD1|TRBJ1-6|TRBV28|few
CASSRPHSTGGQMSALHF
TGTGCCAGCAGCCGCCCCCATTCAACAGGGGGCCAAATGTCGGCCCTCCACTTT
>TRBD2|TRBJ2-3|TRBV2|.
CASSGTSGGATDTQYF
TGTGCCAGCAGTGGCACTAGCGGGGGGGCCACAGATACGCAGTATTTT
>.|TRBJ2-3|TRBV5-1|.
CASSLATGSTDTQYF
TGCGCCAGCAGCTTGGCCACAGGAAGCACAGATACGCAGTATTTT
>.|TRBJ2-2|TRBV7-6|.
CASSSKVRRISNTGELFF
TGTGCCAGCAGCTCTAAGGTTAGGCGGATTTCGAACACCGGGGAGCTGTTTTTT
>.|TRBJ2-1|TRBV7-3|.
CASSSSLSVGAHEQFF
TGTGCCAGCAGCTCGAGTTTGAGCGTTGGGGCCCATGAGCAGTTCTTC
>.|TRBJ2-6|TRBV7-9|.
CASSLAHSLSGANVLTF
TGTGCCAGCAGCTTAGCCCACAGTCTCTCTGGGGCCAACGTCCTGACTTTC
>.|TRBJ1-5|TRBV7-8|.
CASSLSSGSNQPQHF
TGTGCCAGCAGCTTATCATCGGGGAGCAATCAGCCCCAGCATTTT
>TRBD1|TRBJ2-7|TRBV7-9|.
CASSPMGTGTYEQYF
TGTGCCAGCAGTCCGATGGGGACAGGCACCTACGAGCAGTACTTC
>TRBD1|TRBJ2-3|TRBV5-1|once
CASSSTGGGTDTQYF
TGCGCCAGCAGCTCCACAGGGGGCGGCACAGATACGCAGTATTTT
>TRBD2|TRBJ2-5|TRBV4-2|.
CASSFTSEGETQYF
TGTGCCAGCAGCTTCACTAGCGAAGGCGAGACCCAGTACTTC
>TRBD1|TRBJ1-5|TRBV30|.
CAWSPRAGQGDQPQHF
TGTGCCTGGAGTCCACGAGCTGGACAGGGGGATCAGCCCCAGCATTTT
>TRBD1|TRBJ2-5|TRBV11-1|.
CASSLGAGGQETQYF
TGTGCCAGCAGCTTAGGTGCAGGGGGCCAAGAGACCCAGTACTTC
>.|TRBJ2-1|TRBV15|.
CATSRDRSLQFF
TGTGCCACCAGCAGAGACCGGAGCCTGCAGTTCTTC
>.|TRBJ2-5|TRBV4-3|few
CASSLGSGGETQYF
TGCGCCAGCAGCCTCGGGTCGGGTGGAGAGACCCAGTACTTC
>TRBD2|TRBJ2-3|TRBV9|.
CASSGTSGGARTDTQYF
TGTGCCAGCAGCGGGACTAGCGGGGGGGCTAGAACAGATACGCAGTATTTT
>TRBD1|TRBJ1-1|TRBV7-8|.
CASSPATGDTEAFF
TGTGCCAGCAGCCCAGCGACAGGGGACACTGAAGCTTTCTTT
>.|TRBJ1-4|TRBV7-2|.
CASSFRGPNEKLFF
TGTGCCAGCAGCTTCAGGGGACCTAATGAAAAACTGTTTTTT
>TRBD1|TRBJ1-1|TRBV5-1|.
CASSDTLDREAFF
TGCGCCAGCAGCGACACCTTGGACAGGGAAGCTTTCTTT
>TRBD1|TRBJ1-1|TRBV5-8|.
CASSATGTGNTEAFF
TGTGCCAGCAGCGCCACCGGGACAGGGAACACTGAAGCTTTCTTT